This TCR beta chain comes out of a study of a mutant IDH1 vaccine in newly diagnosed glioma. TCRdb's table, derived via immunoSEQ multiplex PCR, lists solely in-frame clones and lacks some. The sample contains about 81,000 clones, approximately 85% of which appear only once. Concerning this clone: The antigen is not known.

Trimming pared 0 bases from V and 5 bases from J, leaving 14 bases between. Per germline, CDR1 SGDLS and CDR2 YYNGEE. The CDR3 length is 16 residues. Indicated time point: week 23, last vaccination. One vaccine dose held 300 ug of mutant IDH1 20-mer peptide and came with topical imiquimod. The chain is built from TRBV9 and TRBJ2-2, with D perhaps given as TRBD1 or TRBD2 (5 bases each). The receptor was isolated from a man younger than 45 with glioma. Some clones in this sample may be carry-over from other donors' samples. Sequenced material: PBMCs, taken from a glioma patient whose treatment included an IDH1 peptide vaccine. The CDR3 nucleotides are TGTGCCAGCAGCGTAGGGGGGAATAGTGGTACCGGGGAGCTGTTTTTT. Protein: CASSVGGNSGTGELFF.